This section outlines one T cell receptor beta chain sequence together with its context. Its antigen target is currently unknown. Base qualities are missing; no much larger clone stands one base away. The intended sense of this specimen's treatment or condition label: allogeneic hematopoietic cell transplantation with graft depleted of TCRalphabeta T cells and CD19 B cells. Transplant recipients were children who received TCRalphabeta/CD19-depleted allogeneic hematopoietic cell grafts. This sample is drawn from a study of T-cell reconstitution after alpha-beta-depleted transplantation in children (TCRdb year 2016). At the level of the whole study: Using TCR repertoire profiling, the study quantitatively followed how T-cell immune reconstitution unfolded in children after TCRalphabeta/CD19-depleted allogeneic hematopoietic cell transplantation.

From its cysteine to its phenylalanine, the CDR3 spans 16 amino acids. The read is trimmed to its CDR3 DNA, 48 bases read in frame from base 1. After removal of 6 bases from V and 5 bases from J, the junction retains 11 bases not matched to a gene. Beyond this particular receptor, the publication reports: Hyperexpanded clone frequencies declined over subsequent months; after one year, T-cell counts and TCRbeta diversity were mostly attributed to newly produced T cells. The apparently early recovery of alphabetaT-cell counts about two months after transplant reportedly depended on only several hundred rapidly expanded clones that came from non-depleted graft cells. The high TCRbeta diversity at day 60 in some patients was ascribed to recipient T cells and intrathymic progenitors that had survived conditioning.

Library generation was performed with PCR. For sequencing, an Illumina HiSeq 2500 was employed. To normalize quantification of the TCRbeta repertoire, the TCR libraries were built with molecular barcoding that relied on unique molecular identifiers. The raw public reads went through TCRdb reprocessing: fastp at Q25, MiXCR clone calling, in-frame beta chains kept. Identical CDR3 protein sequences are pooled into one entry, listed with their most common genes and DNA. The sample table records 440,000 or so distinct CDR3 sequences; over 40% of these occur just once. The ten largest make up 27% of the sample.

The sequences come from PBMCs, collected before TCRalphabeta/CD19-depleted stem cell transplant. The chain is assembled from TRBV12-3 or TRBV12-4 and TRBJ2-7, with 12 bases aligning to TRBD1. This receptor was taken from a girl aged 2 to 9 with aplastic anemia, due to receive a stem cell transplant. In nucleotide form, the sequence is TGTGCCAGCAGCCGAGTTTTGGGACAGGGGGCGAACGAGCAGTACTTC. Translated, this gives CASSRVLGQGANEQYF.